This T cell receptor beta chain is from a study of cytomegalovirus exposure and HLA in healthy donors. Whole-study results and caveats: Segments of the TCR beta V type were, in most cases, productive about 90% or about 30% of the time in an earlier analysis.

V dropped 3 bases and J dropped 0 bases, with 16 bases sitting between them. This CDR3 region has 16 residues. The germline CDR1 and CDR2 sequences are SGHRS and YFSETQ. The PCR made use of 60 Vbeta and 13 Jbeta primers. Method: immunoSEQ multiplex PCR; TCRdb's copy keeps in-frame clones and lacks some. Of about 160,000 clones listed, roughly 85% are singletons. This clone was seen only once. Its specificity is not known. The sequencing sample was made of PBMCs. The chain couples TRBV5-1 to TRBJ2-7, with a possible D match to TRBD1 (6 bases). The source is a woman between 50 and 59 years old in good health and CMV-seropositive. The CDR3, as DNA: TGCGCCAGCAGCTCCAAGGACAGTACCAGCTCCTACGAGCAGTACTTC. This codes for CASSSKDSTSSYEQYF.